There are a few counts of the clone carrying this TCR beta chain. This specimen belongs to a study of T-cell memory formation after mild COVID-19. V was shortened by 2 bases and J by 4 bases, with 15 bases between the two germline ends. The CDR3 spans 16 residues. Germline V CDR1 and CDR2: KGHSH, LQKENI. TCRdb fed the 5' RACE reads into MiXCR, producing one record per CDR3 protein. The sample holds over 60,000 distinct CDR3 sequences, approximately 15% seen once. Sequenced material: PBMCs or a T cell subset sorted from them (not recorded which). The TCR sequence derives from an adult woman who had mild COVID-19 (a few samples of this study predate the infection). Cell type and time point are not known. J is TRBJ2-1 and V is TRBV18, with a tentative D call TRBD2 (6 bases). The CDR3 reads CASSPYPGEGYNEQFF. The CDR3 DNA is TGTGCCAGCTCACCATATCCGGGAGAGGGGTACAATGAGCAGTTCTTC.